The 20 T cell receptor beta chains in this list originate from one sample, sequenced in a study of blood T cells in healthy people across ages (dated by TCRdb to about 2015). Libraries were built with 5' RACE. Instrument used: Illumina HiSeq 2500. A second roughly 6 to 11 cycle PCR used a sample-barcoded 5' primer and a J-beta primer mix. Using fastp at Q25 and MiXCR, TCRdb reprocessed the public reads and kept productive beta chains. Each CDR3 protein appears once, grouped with its most common genes and DNA. This sample is represented by more than 600,000 distinct CDR3 sequences; roughly 25% of them were singletons. 9.4% of the sample is taken by the ten largest. The same data also went into a second study, on T cells of mothers and their children.

The sample was blood. These receptors originate from a boy younger than 18 in good health.

V usage is TRBV3-1 and J usage is TRBJ2-7; perhaps TRBD2 as D (6 bases). Germline V gene lookup returns CDR1 LGHDT and CDR2 YNNKEL (reference sequence). Trimming took off 0 bases at V and 10 bases at J, with 10 bases between the two ends. This CDR3 region has 12 residues. CDR3 DNA: TGTGCCAGCAGCCAAGATCTGCGGGATCAGTACTTC. This codes for CASSQDLRDQYF.

The V gene is TRBV3-1, the J gene TRBJ2-1; D is undetermined. Trimming removed 4 bases from V and 4 bases from J, with 5 bases in between. The CDR3 consists of 12 residues. Germline CDR1 and CDR2: LGHDT and YNNKEL (reference sequence). The CDR3 DNA is TGTGCCAGCAGCCGGAAGTACAATGAGCAGTTCTTC. It yields the protein CASSRKYNEQFF.

This clonotype was counted only a few times. The V gene is TRBV6-5, the J gene TRBJ2-5, with 11 bases fitting TRBD2. Germline CDR1 reads MNHEY; CDR2 reads SVGAGI. J gave up 3 bases and V 1 base, and 7 bases lay outside the gene matches. CDR3 length: 17 amino acids. The DNA of the CDR3 is TGTGCCAGCAGTTACTATTGGGTAGCGGGGGGGGAAGAGACCCAGTACTTC. It encodes CASSYYWVAGGEETQYF.

The chain combines TRBV3-1 with TRBJ2-1; D remains ambiguous. Germline-derived CDR1 and CDR2 are LGHDT and YNNKEL (reference sequence). With 1 base removed from V and 8 bases from J, the gap between germline ends came to 12 bases. This CDR3 spans 14 amino acids. CDR3 DNA: TGTGCCAGCAGCCAAGGGAGAGTGGTGCATGAGCAGTTCTTC. Translated, it gives CASSQGRVVHEQFF.

CDR3: CASSHLKDAQLKGYTF. CDR3 DNA: TGTGCCAGCAGCCACCTTAAAGATGCGCAGCTTAAGGGCTACACCTTC. The rearrangement joins TRBV4-2 to TRBJ1-2, with D unclear. Trimming cost V 3 bases and J 8 bases, with 22 bases left between them. The germline gives CDR1 LGHNA, CDR2 YNFKEQ. The CDR3 totals 16 residues.

This clonotype was seen a few times. The chain is built from TRBV21-1 and TRBJ2-7; TRBD1 is taken as the D call from the table, unchecked against the DNA. TRBV21-1 counts as a pseudogene. The CDR3 has 11 residues. The CDR3 coding sequence is TGTGCCAGCAGCAAACCAGGGTACAAGTACTTC. This codes for CASSKPGYKYF.

The table lists this clonotype with a few counts. The rearrangement uses TRBV7-3 and TRBJ2-4; TRBD2 aligns across 13 bases. J lost 0 bases, V lost 4 bases, and 12 bases had no gene match. The V gene's germline CDR1 is SGHTA and CDR2 FQGTGA. The CDR3 sequence is 20 residues long. The CDR3 DNA follows: TGTGCCAGCAGCTCACCAGGACTAGCGGGAGAACCTTTAGCCAAAAACATTCAGTACTTC. Protein: CASSSPGLAGEPLAKNIQYF.

This clonotype was found a few times. Sequence at one end of the junction differs from germline and may be a read error. Here the CDR3 reads CASTVGGSF. As DNA, the CDR3 is TGCGCCAGCACGGTAGGGGGAAGCTTC. This chain joins TRBV5-1 and TRBJ2-7, with D perhaps TRBD1 (6 bases). The CDR3 has 9 amino acids. The germline V gene has CDR1 SGHRS and CDR2 YFSETQ.

The V gene is TRBV5-1, the J gene TRBJ1-2; possible D gene TRBD1, 5 bases. With 3 bases removed from V and 6 bases from J, the gap between germline ends came to 12 bases. CDR1 SGHRS and CDR2 YFSETQ come from the germline V gene. The length of the CDR3 is 13 residues. DNA for the CDR3: TGCGCCAGCAGCTGGCTCGGGGGGGATGGCTACACCTTC. Translating gives CASSWLGGDGYTF.

In its sample, this clonotype was seen a few times. The J gene is TRBJ1-2, the V gene TRBV28, with TRBD1 as a possible D gene (6 bases). Germline V lookup: CDR1 MDHEN, CDR2 SYDVKM. With 5 bases removed from V and 4 bases from J, the gap between germline ends came to 14 bases. The CDR3 covers 14 residues. This chain's CDR3 is CASSKQQGGYGYTF. The CDR3 DNA sequence: TGTGCCAGCAGTAAACAGCAAGGGGGCTATGGCTACACCTTC.

The genes are TRBV29-1 and TRBJ2-1; D gene uncertain. Germline V gene sequence: CDR1 SQVTM, CDR2 ANQGSEA. The CDR3 totals 16 residues. Trimming took 0 bases from V and 0 from J, leaving 12 bases between them. The CDR3 loop is CSVEDPGRSSYNEQFF. In DNA, the CDR3 is TGCAGCGTTGAAGACCCCGGTCGGAGCTCCTACAATGAGCAGTTCTTC.

V gene TRBV7-2 combines with J gene TRBJ1-4; no clear D gene. The germline CDR1 and CDR2 sequences are SGHTA and FQGNSA. Trimming removed 6 bases from V and 7 bases from J, with 15 bases in between. The CDR3 is 14 amino acids. DNA of the CDR3: TGTGCCAGCAGTTTCGGAGCCGGAGGTGAAAAACTGTTTTTT. Its protein product is CASSFGAGGEKLFF.

This chain uses TRBV27 with TRBJ1-5, with 7 bases lining up with TRBD1. J gave up 6 bases and V 1 base, and 6 bases lay outside the gene matches. Germline V gene data show CDR1 as MNHEY and CDR2 as SMNVEV (reference sequence). There are 15 residues in the CDR3. The chain's CDR3 is CASSLLQGPPQPQHF. CDR3 DNA: TGTGCCAGCAGTTTATTACAGGGGCCACCTCAGCCCCAGCATTTT.

The genes are TRBV10-3 and TRBJ1-1, with 7 bases identical to TRBD1. This CDR3 contains 11 residues. Germline CDR1 ENHRY, CDR2 SYGVKD. The chain's CDR3 is CAAGGYDEAFF. The DNA for the CDR3 is TGTGCGGCAGGGGGATATGATGAAGCTTTCTTT.

This clonotype was recorded a few times. The V gene is TRBV5-5, the J gene TRBJ2-1, with 7 bases lining up with TRBD2. V shed 2 bases and J 6 bases; nucleotides not matched to a gene: 5. The CDR3 covers 14 residues. The V gene's germline CDR1 is SGHKS and CDR2 YYEKEE (reference sequence). Here the CDR3 DNA reads TGTGCCAGCAGCTTTATGGGCGGGAGCAATGAGCAGTTCTTC. Translation gives CASSFMGGSNEQFF.

This chain connects TRBV4-1 to TRBJ2-5; D is possibly TRBD1 (6 bases). Germline CDR1 reads MGHRA; CDR2 reads YSYEKL. Trimming shortened V by 0 bases and J by 7 bases, and 9 bases separated the two germline ends. CDR3 length equals 13 residues. The CDR3 DNA reads TGCGCCAGCAGCCAAGATTTAGGGGGGACCCAGTACTTC. It yields the protein CASSQDLGGTQYF.

This chain connects TRBV4-1 to TRBJ2-5, with 7 bases that match TRBD2. The J call is uncertain, as TRBJ2-1 better fits the DNA end. Germline V lookup: CDR1 MGHRA, CDR2 YSYEKL. The CDR3 runs 14 residues. The CDR3 DNA reads as TGCGCCAGCAGCCTAGGGACTAACTACAATGAGCAGTTCTTC. It is translated as CASSLGTNYNEQFF.

V is TRBV5-6 and J is TRBJ2-2, with unresolved D. This CDR3 has 14 residues. V lost 5 bases and J 1 base, leaving 9 bases between the germline ends. The germline gives CDR1 SGHDT, CDR2 YYEEEE. CDR3 amino acids: CASRGKGNTGELFF. The CDR3 DNA is TGTGCCAGCAGGGGAAAAGGGAACACCGGGGAGCTGTTTTTT.

This clonotype turned up a few times. The chain links TRBV6-1 to TRBJ1-4; a weak D match, TRBD1 (6 bases). CDR1 and CDR2 (germline): MNHNS, SASEGT. The CDR3 runs to 15 residues. Trimming removed 2 bases at V and 5 bases at J, with 12 bases between. The CDR3 DNA sequence: TGTGCCAGCAGTGAAACAGGGTATGGAAATGAAAAACTGTTTTTT. Amino acids: CASSETGYGNEKLFF.

This clonotype was observed a handful of times. One end of the junction fails to match germline, which may point to a read error. The chain links TRBV4-3 to TRBJ1-1; D perhaps matches TRBD1 (6 bases). The germline gives CDR1 LGHNA, CDR2 YSLEER. This CDR3 contains 16 residues. The CDR3 sequence: CASSPGSAGRGTEAFF. The CDR3 nucleotides are TGCGCCAGTAGCCCAGGGTCGGCAGGGAGGGGGACTGAAGCTTTCTTT.